A selection of T cell receptor beta chains follows, all from one sample in a study of blood T cell repertoires in COVID-19. Here immunoSEQ multiplex PCR was the method, and the copy in TCRdb shows in-frame clones only, minus some. Of about 320,000 clones in the sample, 65% to 85% are singletons; the top ten hold 1% to 1.5%. Sequenced: peripheral blood. The receptors originated from a woman in her forties or fifties with acute or convalescent COVID-19. CDR3s include the opening cysteine and the closing phenylalanine or tryptophan. The order of the fields is D gene, CDR3 length, clone size, V gene, J gene, CDR3 protein, CDR3 DNA. D genes are given only for firm matches. Clone size is shown for a subset of rows, as once, few, many or a class of expanded clone.

D gene: -
CDR3 length: 16
clone size: -
V gene: TRBV6-5
J gene: TRBJ1-4
CDR3 protein: CASSYSSGGAEGKLFF
CDR3 DNA: TGTGCCAGCAGTTACTCGAGTGGGGGGGCGGAGGGAAAACTGTTTTTT

D gene: TRBD1
CDR3 length: 17
clone size: -
V gene: TRBV9
J gene: TRBJ1-3
CDR3 protein: CASSPGQLKSSGNTIYF
CDR3 DNA: TGTGCCAGCAGCCCGGGACAGCTTAAGAGCTCTGGAAACACCATATATTTT

D gene: TRBD1
CDR3 length: 14
clone size: once
V gene: TRBV27
J gene: TRBJ1-2
CDR3 protein: CASSLKGQGYGYTF
CDR3 DNA: TGTGCCAGCAGTCTAAAGGGACAGGGGTATGGCTACACCTTC

D gene: TRBD1
CDR3 length: 12
clone size: once
V gene: TRBV2
J gene: TRBJ2-1
CDR3 protein: CASRGQVHEQFF
CDR3 DNA: TGTGCCAGCAGAGGACAGGTCCATGAGCAGTTCTTC

D gene: TRBD2
CDR3 length: 15
clone size: -
V gene: TRBV29-1
J gene: TRBJ2-2
CDR3 protein: CSVLTSGSGFGELFF
CDR3 DNA: TGCAGCGTCCTGACTAGCGGGAGTGGGTTCGGGGAGCTGTTTTTT

D gene: TRBD2
CDR3 length: 16
clone size: -
V gene: TRBV4-1
J gene: TRBJ2-1
CDR3 protein: CASSPNLARGESEQFF
CDR3 DNA: TGCGCCAGCAGCCCAAACCTCGCGCGGGGGGAGAGTGAGCAGTTCTTC

D gene: -
CDR3 length: 17
clone size: -
V gene: TRBV7-9
J gene: TRBJ2-6
CDR3 protein: CASAVQAPPSGANVLTF
CDR3 DNA: TGTGCCAGCGCCGTTCAGGCCCCCCCTTCTGGGGCCAACGTCCTGACTTTC

D gene: -
CDR3 length: 15
clone size: few
V gene: TRBV6-4
J gene: TRBJ2-1
CDR3 protein: CASSDSIGGAEEQFF
CDR3 DNA: TGTGCCAGCAGTGACTCGATAGGGGGGGCCGAGGAGCAGTTCTTC

D gene: TRBD2
CDR3 length: 16
clone size: -
V gene: TRBV7-9
J gene: TRBJ2-1
CDR3 protein: CASSPAGTSGSNEQFF
CDR3 DNA: TGTGCCAGCAGCCCTGCCGGGACTAGCGGGTCCAATGAGCAGTTCTTC

D gene: TRBD1
CDR3 length: 13
clone size: -
V gene: TRBV30
J gene: TRBJ1-2
CDR3 protein: CAWTPGGFYGYTF
CDR3 DNA: TGTGCCTGGACCCCAGGGGGCTTCTATGGCTACACCTTC

D gene: TRBD1
CDR3 length: 15
clone size: -
V gene: TRBV4-2
J gene: TRBJ1-3
CDR3 protein: CASRQGLVAGNTIYF
CDR3 DNA: TGTGCCAGCAGACAGGGGTTGGTGGCTGGAAACACCATATATTTT

D gene: TRBD1
CDR3 length: 14
clone size: -
V gene: TRBV30
J gene: TRBJ1-4
CDR3 protein: CAWAKGTVGEKLFF
CDR3 DNA: TGTGCCTGGGCGAAAGGGACAGTAGGTGAAAAACTGTTTTTT

D gene: TRBD1
CDR3 length: 16
clone size: -
V gene: TRBV3-1/TRBV3-2
J gene: TRBJ2-5
CDR3 protein: CASSQDLPGGIETQYF
CDR3 DNA: TGTGCCAGCAGCCAAGATCTTCCAGGGGGTATAGAGACCCAGTACTTC

D gene: -
CDR3 length: 12
clone size: once
V gene: TRBV3-1/TRBV3-2
J gene: TRBJ1-1
CDR3 protein: CASISSGGEAFF
CDR3 DNA: TGTGCCAGCATCTCATCGGGGGGCGAGGCTTTCTTT

D gene: -
CDR3 length: 12
clone size: -
V gene: TRBV19
J gene: TRBJ1-1
CDR3 protein: CASSRGATEAFF
CDR3 DNA: TGTGCCAGTAGTAGGGGAGCCACTGAAGCTTTCTTT

D gene: TRBD1
CDR3 length: 16
clone size: few
V gene: TRBV6-5
J gene: TRBJ1-6
CDR3 protein: CASSYSGQANNSPLHF
CDR3 DNA: TGTGCCAGCAGTTACTCCGGACAGGCAAATAATTCACCCCTCCACTTT

D gene: -
CDR3 length: 16
clone size: -
V gene: TRBV24-1
J gene: TRBJ2-3
CDR3 protein: CATSEGRGFSTDTQYF
CDR3 DNA: TGTGCCACCAGTGAAGGCCGGGGGTTTAGCACAGATACGCAGTATTTT

D gene: -
CDR3 length: 12
clone size: -
V gene: TRBV2
J gene: TRBJ1-1
CDR3 protein: CASSEDGPEAFF
CDR3 DNA: TGTGCCAGCAGTGAAGATGGGCCTGAAGCTTTCTTT

D gene: TRBD1
CDR3 length: 13
clone size: few
V gene: TRBV2
J gene: TRBJ1-1
CDR3 protein: CASYLQGAVEAFF
CDR3 DNA: TGTGCCAGTTACCTACAGGGGGCAGTAGAAGCTTTCTTT

D gene: -
CDR3 length: 13
clone size: -
V gene: TRBV29-1
J gene: TRBJ2-7
CDR3 protein: CSVMGLDPTEQYF
CDR3 DNA: TGCAGCGTGATGGGGCTAGACCCTACCGAGCAGTACTTC

D gene: TRBD1
CDR3 length: 14
clone size: -
V gene: TRBV7-7
J gene: TRBJ2-2
CDR3 protein: CASSPTGGTGELFF
CDR3 DNA: TGTGCCAGCAGCCCCACAGGGGGCACCGGGGAGCTGTTTTTT

D gene: TRBD2
CDR3 length: 18
clone size: few
V gene: TRBV5-6
J gene: TRBJ2-3
CDR3 protein: CASSPTSGESTRTDTQYF
CDR3 DNA: TGTGCCAGCAGCCCGACTAGCGGGGAAAGTACGAGGACAGATACGCAGTATTTT

D gene: TRBD2
CDR3 length: 19
clone size: once
V gene: TRBV5-6
J gene: TRBJ2-4
CDR3 protein: CASNQMLAGDPLAKNIQYF
CDR3 DNA: TGTGCCAGCAACCAGATGCTAGCGGGGGACCCTTTAGCCAAAAACATTCAGTACTTC

D gene: TRBD1
CDR3 length: 14
clone size: -
V gene: TRBV6-6
J gene: TRBJ1-1
CDR3 protein: CASRAGGRNTEAFF
CDR3 DNA: TGTGCCAGCAGGGCAGGGGGCAGGAACACTGAAGCTTTCTTT

D gene: -
CDR3 length: 15
clone size: -
V gene: TRBV27
J gene: TRBJ1-5
CDR3 protein: CASSLLQGANQPQHF
CDR3 DNA: TGTGCCAGCAGTCTTCTACAGGGTGCGAATCAGCCCCAGCATTTT

D gene: -
CDR3 length: 15
clone size: -
V gene: TRBV6-5
J gene: TRBJ2-5
CDR3 protein: CASSYKGTLEETQYF
CDR3 DNA: TGTGCCAGCAGTTACAAGGGGACACTTGAAGAGACCCAGTACTTC

D gene: TRBD1
CDR3 length: 17
clone size: -
V gene: TRBV30
J gene: TRBJ2-5
CDR3 protein: CAWSSTGPSRRGETQYF
CDR3 DNA: TGTGCCTGGAGTTCGACAGGGCCCTCTCGCCGGGGAGAGACCCAGTACTTC

D gene: TRBD1
CDR3 length: 15
clone size: -
V gene: TRBV20-1
J gene: TRBJ1-2
CDR3 protein: CSASALPGTGEGYTF
CDR3 DNA: TGCAGTGCTAGTGCCTTACCAGGGACAGGGGAAGGCTACACCTTC

D gene: TRBD1
CDR3 length: 11
clone size: -
V gene: TRBV12-3/TRBV12-4
J gene: TRBJ1-6
CDR3 protein: CASTTGVGVHF
CDR3 DNA: TGTGCCAGCACCACAGGGGTAGGAGTCCACTTT

D gene: TRBD1
CDR3 length: 14
clone size: -
V gene: TRBV2
J gene: TRBJ2-1
CDR3 protein: CASSVQGAYNEQFF
CDR3 DNA: TGTGCCAGCAGTGTTCAGGGGGCCTACAATGAGCAGTTCTTC

D gene: TRBD1
CDR3 length: 14
clone size: -
V gene: TRBV27
J gene: TRBJ1-1
CDR3 protein: CASSLGDRNTEAFF
CDR3 DNA: TGTGCCAGCAGTTTAGGGGACAGGAACACTGAAGCTTTCTTT

D gene: TRBD2
CDR3 length: 18
clone size: -
V gene: TRBV5-4
J gene: TRBJ2-5
CDR3 protein: CASSNAFGGEGRLETQYF
CDR3 DNA: TGTGCCAGCAGCAACGCTTTCGGGGGGGAGGGCCGCCTGGAGACCCAGTACTTC

D gene: -
CDR3 length: 15
clone size: -
V gene: TRBV5-6
J gene: TRBJ2-3
CDR3 protein: CASSYLEASTDTQYF
CDR3 DNA: TGTGCCAGCAGCTACCTTGAAGCTAGCACAGATACGCAGTATTTT

D gene: -
CDR3 length: 14
clone size: -
V gene: TRBV19
J gene: TRBJ2-3
CDR3 protein: CASSTGVGADTQYF
CDR3 DNA: TGTGCCAGTAGTACCGGAGTAGGAGCAGATACGCAGTATTTT

D gene: -
CDR3 length: 16
clone size: -
V gene: TRBV15
J gene: TRBJ1-6
CDR3 protein: CATSRVSGGVRSPLHF
CDR3 DNA: TGTGCCACCAGCAGGGTATCGGGAGGGGTACGGTCACCCCTCCACTTT

D gene: TRBD1
CDR3 length: 14
clone size: -
V gene: TRBV5-1
J gene: TRBJ2-5
CDR3 protein: CASSKTGGGETQYF
CDR3 DNA: TGCGCCAGCAGCAAGACAGGGGGCGGAGAGACCCAGTACTTC

D gene: TRBD1
CDR3 length: 12
clone size: -
V gene: TRBV6-5
J gene: TRBJ1-1
CDR3 protein: CASSYRTGEAFF
CDR3 DNA: TGTGCCAGCAGTTACCGGACAGGGGAAGCTTTCTTT

D gene: -
CDR3 length: 13
clone size: -
V gene: TRBV7-3
J gene: TRBJ2-1
CDR3 protein: CASSLAGDNEQFF
CDR3 DNA: TGTGCCAGCAGCTTAGCAGGGGACAATGAGCAGTTCTTC

D gene: TRBD1
CDR3 length: 14
clone size: -
V gene: TRBV10-3
J gene: TRBJ1-6
CDR3 protein: CAIRKGTDNSPLHF
CDR3 DNA: TGTGCCATCAGGAAGGGGACAGACAATTCACCCCTCCACTTT

D gene: -
CDR3 length: 15
clone size: once
V gene: TRBV20-1
J gene: TRBJ1-3
CDR3 protein: CSASGQLNSGNTIYF
CDR3 DNA: TGCAGTGCTAGTGGACAGCTCAACTCTGGAAACACCATATATTTT

D gene: TRBD1
CDR3 length: 15
clone size: -
V gene: TRBV7-3
J gene: TRBJ2-3
CDR3 protein: CASSPSGGGTDTQYF
CDR3 DNA: TGTGCCAGCAGCCCTTCAGGGGGCGGCACAGATACGCAGTATTTT

D gene: TRBD1
CDR3 length: 13
clone size: -
V gene: TRBV10-2
J gene: TRBJ1-4
CDR3 protein: CASSEQGKEKLFF
CDR3 DNA: TGCGCCAGCAGTGAACAGGGGAAAGAAAAACTGTTTTTT

D gene: -
CDR3 length: 14
clone size: few
V gene: TRBV7-2
J gene: TRBJ1-1
CDR3 protein: CASSLSPVSVEAFF
CDR3 DNA: TGTGCCAGCAGCTTAAGCCCCGTGTCGGTTGAAGCTTTCTTT

D gene: -
CDR3 length: 16
clone size: few
V gene: TRBV6-2/TRBV6-3
J gene: TRBJ1-5
CDR3 protein: CASSYSDRGGNQPQHF
CDR3 DNA: TGTGCCAGCAGTTACTCAGATAGGGGTGGGAATCAGCCCCAGCATTTT

D gene: TRBD1
CDR3 length: 12
clone size: -
V gene: TRBV5-1
J gene: TRBJ1-4
CDR3 protein: CASSSQGAKLFF
CDR3 DNA: TGCGCCAGCAGCTCACAGGGGGCAAAACTGTTTTTT

D gene: TRBD1
CDR3 length: 14
clone size: -
V gene: TRBV6-2/TRBV6-3
J gene: TRBJ2-7
CDR3 protein: CASSTGGESDEQYF
CDR3 DNA: TGTGCCAGCAGTACAGGGGGCGAGTCTGACGAGCAGTACTTC

D gene: -
CDR3 length: 12
clone size: -
V gene: TRBV19
J gene: TRBJ1-5
CDR3 protein: CASSSGYQPQHF
CDR3 DNA: TGTGCCAGTAGTTCAGGTTATCAGCCCCAGCATTTT

D gene: -
CDR3 length: 12
clone size: -
V gene: TRBV5-8
J gene: TRBJ2-5
CDR3 protein: CASSWRAETQYF
CDR3 DNA: TGTGCCAGCAGCTGGCGGGCCGAGACCCAGTACTTC

D gene: -
CDR3 length: 15
clone size: -
V gene: TRBV7-2
J gene: TRBJ2-1
CDR3 protein: CASSKRSGGDYEQFF
CDR3 DNA: TGTGCCAGCAGCAAGAGGTCTGGAGGGGATTATGAGCAGTTCTTC

D gene: TRBD2
CDR3 length: 15
clone size: -
V gene: TRBV24-1
J gene: TRBJ2-1
CDR3 protein: CATAEASGSDNEQFF
CDR3 DNA: TGTGCCACCGCGGAGGCGAGCGGGAGCGACAATGAGCAGTTCTTC

D gene: TRBD2
CDR3 length: 17
clone size: -
V gene: TRBV3-1/TRBV3-2
J gene: TRBJ2-1
CDR3 protein: CASSQGLGTSGNDEQFF
CDR3 DNA: TGTGCCAGCAGCCAAGGGTTAGGGACTAGCGGGAACGATGAGCAGTTCTTC

D gene: -
CDR3 length: 15
clone size: few
V gene: TRBV5-1
J gene: TRBJ1-1
CDR3 protein: CASSPQEGWATEAFF
CDR3 DNA: TGCGCCAGCAGCCCCCAAGAGGGTTGGGCCACTGAAGCTTTCTTT

D gene: TRBD1
CDR3 length: 14
clone size: -
V gene: TRBV19
J gene: TRBJ2-7
CDR3 protein: CASSPGQGTYEQYF
CDR3 DNA: TGTGCCAGTAGTCCGGGACAGGGGACCTACGAGCAGTACTTC

D gene: -
CDR3 length: 18
clone size: -
V gene: TRBV21-1
J gene: TRBJ2-3
CDR3 protein: CAAKRRGPSGREGDTQYF
CDR3 DNA: TGTGCCGCAAAGAGACGGGGCCCTAGCGGGAGGGAGGGAGATACGCAGTATTTT

D gene: TRBD1
CDR3 length: 14
clone size: -
V gene: TRBV24-1
J gene: TRBJ2-3
CDR3 protein: CATSAVTGGRTQYF
CDR3 DNA: TGTGCCACCAGTGCTGTGACAGGGGGCCGTACGCAGTATTTT

D gene: TRBD1
CDR3 length: 15
clone size: -
V gene: TRBV24-1
J gene: TRBJ2-7
CDR3 protein: CATSDWDRGKDEQYF
CDR3 DNA: TGTGCCACCAGTGATTGGGACAGGGGAAAGGACGAGCAGTACTTC

D gene: TRBD2
CDR3 length: 16
clone size: -
V gene: TRBV4-2
J gene: TRBJ2-2
CDR3 protein: CASSTLAGVVTGELFF
CDR3 DNA: TGTGCCAGCAGCACACTAGCGGGAGTTGTCACCGGGGAGCTGTTTTTT